Following are 22 T cell receptor beta chains from one sample sequenced in a study of blood T cell repertoires in COVID-19. The assay was immunoSEQ multiplex PCR, and TCRdb's table has in-frame clones only and misses some. The sample shows roughly 120,000 clones, less than 85% of them seen only once. Sequenced sample: peripheral blood. Receptors originate from a man aged 45-60 years with acute or convalescent COVID-19.

The rearrangement joins TRBV9 to TRBJ1-4, with 9 bases identical to TRBD1. The CDR3 spans 16 residues. Germline V gene sequence: CDR1 SGDLS, CDR2 YYNGEE. V shed 4 bases and J 4 bases; nucleotides not matched to a gene: 8. CDR3 nucleotide sequence: TGTGCCAGCAGCCCCCGGGGACAGGGAATTAATGAAAAACTGTTTTTT. This encodes CASSPRGQGINEKLFF.

This chain links TRBV5-6 with TRBJ1-3, with D unresolved. This CDR3 region has 15 residues. CDR1 SGHDT and CDR2 YYEEEE come from the germline V gene. V shed 3 bases and J shed 0 bases, with 10 bases lying between them. In DNA form, the CDR3 reads TGTGCCAGCAGCTCCCGGGGATTCTCTGGAAACACCATATATTTT. Amino acid sequence: CASSSRGFSGNTIYF.

The gene calls are TRBV5-6 and TRBJ2-5; weak D call: TRBD2 (7 bases). Germline-derived CDR1 and CDR2 are SGHDT and YYEEEE. V lost 0 bases to trimming and J lost 4 bases, with 10 bases between them. The CDR3 runs to 14 residues. The CDR3 here is CASSLAGGRETQYF. The DNA of the CDR3 is TGTGCCAGCAGCTTGGCCGGGGGGCGAGAGACCCAGTACTTC.

The J gene is TRBJ2-2, the V gene TRBV10-1, with D possibly TRBD1 on 6 matching bases. Germline V gene lookup returns CDR1 WNHNN and CDR2 SYGVQD (reference sequence). V shed 4 bases and J shed 6 bases, with 9 bases lying between them. The CDR3 sequence is 13 residues long. The CDR3 spells CASSGAGAGELFF. The DNA of the CDR3 is TGCGCCAGCAGTGGCGCAGGGGCCGGGGAGCTGTTTTTT.

There are a few counts of this clone. The rearrangement links TRBV19 to TRBJ1-3; a weak D match, TRBD1 (6 bases). The CDR3 spans 15 residues. CDR1 and CDR2 (germline): LNHDA, SQIVND (reference sequence). Trimming removed 1 base at V and 0 bases at J, with 7 bases between. The CDR3 sequence is CASSIGGHSGNTIYF. The CDR3 DNA is TGTGCCAGTAGTATAGGGGGACACTCTGGAAACACCATATATTTT.

The V call is TRBV19, the J call TRBJ1-5; D is undetermined. Trimming removed 2 bases at V and 0 bases at J, with 11 bases between. CDR3 size: 16 residues. Germline values: CDR1 LNHDA, CDR2 SQIVND (reference sequence). The CDR3 bases are TGTGCCAGTAGTATACGAGGCAGAGATAGCAATCAGCCCCAGCATTTT. Translating it yields CASSIRGRDSNQPQHF. Drawing the rest from reference TRBV19 and TRBJ1-5, the complete variable domain is DGGITQSPKYLFRKEGQNVTLSCEQNLNHDAMYWYRQDPGQGLRLIYYSQIVNDFQKGDIAEGYSVSREKKESFPLTVTSAQKNPTAFYLCASSIRGRDSNQPQHFGDGTRLSIL.

In the case of this clone: Its ends do not fully match the called genes, so a read error is possible. The J gene is TRBJ1-6, the V gene TRBV6-5, with D possibly TRBD1 on 5 matching bases. The CDR3 totals 13 residues. CDR1 and CDR2 (germline): MNHEY, SVGAGI. CDR3 residues: CASSSIRESQWSF. CDR3 DNA sequence: TGTGCCAGCAGTTCCATCAGGGAATCACAATGGTCCTTT.

This sequence joins TRBV5-6 and TRBJ2-2, with a weak D call TRBD2 (6 bases). The V gene's germline CDR1 is SGHDT and CDR2 YYEEEE. This CDR3 contains 16 residues. Trimming removed 5 bases at V and 6 bases at J, with 20 bases between. This chain's CDR3 is CASSPRGTRGAGELFF. DNA for the CDR3: TGTGCCAGCAGTCCTCGTGGGACCCGCGGGGCCGGGGAGCTGTTTTTT.

The chain combines TRBV3-1 (or the pseudogene TRBV3-2) with TRBJ1-2, with 7 bases matching TRBD1. The trim removed 4 bases at V and 5 bases at J, leaving 10 bases unmatched. This CDR3 contains 15 residues. Per the germline V gene, CDR1 is LGHDT and CDR2 is YNNKEL (reference sequence). The CDR3 nucleotides are TGTGCCAGCAGCCCATGGGACAGAACCAATTATGGCTACACCTTC. This sequence encodes CASSPWDRTNYGYTF.

The sample holds a few counts of this clone. The chain combines TRBV11-2 with TRBJ2-7; maybe TRBD1 (6 bases). Trimming pared 5 bases from V and 3 bases from J, leaving 11 bases between. This CDR3 comprises 13 residues. Germline V gene lookup returns CDR1 SGHAT and CDR2 FQNNGV. The CDR3 coding sequence is TGTGCCAGCAGCCAGGGACATAACTACGAGCAGTACTTC. This translates into CASSQGHNYEQYF.

The rearrangement links TRBV6-5 to TRBJ2-7, with 8 bases that match TRBD2. The V gene end was trimmed by 11 bases and the J gene end by 3 bases; junction bases not matched to a gene: 12. Germline V gene sequence: CDR1 MNHEY, CDR2 SVGAGI. The CDR3 consists of 14 residues. The CDR3 protein is CASGGISGVYEQYF. CDR3 sequence (DNA): TGTGCCTCGGGGGGGATTTCGGGCGTCTACGAGCAGTACTTC.

V and J are TRBV6-2 or TRBV6-3 and TRBJ2-1; TRBD1 is a possible D gene (5 bases). CDR3 length: 14 residues. Trimming took 2 bases from V and 7 from J, leaving 12 bases between them. Germline V gene sequence: CDR1 MNHEY, CDR2 SVGEGT. The CDR3 spells CASSYGAIRNEQFF. CDR3 DNA: TGTGCCAGCAGTTACGGGGCAATAAGGAATGAGCAGTTCTTC.

V is TRBV10-3 and J is TRBJ2-7, with TRBD2 matching 10 bases. The J segment lost 4 bases and the V segment lost 10 bases, leaving 16 bases of the junction unmatched. The CDR3 extends over 16 amino acids. Germline lookup yields CDR1 ENHRY and CDR2 SYGVKD. This chain's CDR3 is CATVEQTASGSYEQYF. The CDR3 nucleotides are TGTGCCACCGTAGAGCAGACTGCTAGCGGGAGTTACGAGCAGTACTTC.

The rearrangement joins TRBV2 to TRBJ2-2; 9 bases align to TRBD2. J gave up 5 bases and V 8 bases, and 15 bases lay outside the gene matches. Germline values: CDR1 SNHLY, CDR2 FYNNEI. CDR3 length equals 17 residues. The CDR3 is CASCPYGGGAATGELFF. DNA for the CDR3: TGTGCCAGCTGTCCTTATGGCGGGGGGGCCGCGACCGGGGAGCTGTTTTTT.

V gene TRBV27 combines with J gene TRBJ2-3, with 9 bases fitting TRBD2. The CDR3 contains 15 residues. Germline V lookup: CDR1 MNHEY, CDR2 SMNVEV (reference sequence). The V and J ends lost 6 bases and 3 bases, in that order; junction bases with no gene match: 7. The CDR3 loop reads CASSLDSGRTDTQYF. CDR3 sequence (DNA): TGTGCCAGCAGCCTAGATAGCGGGAGAACAGATACGCAGTATTTT.

The chain combines TRBV19 with TRBJ1-5, with TRBD1 matching 10 bases. Per germline, CDR1 LNHDA and CDR2 SQIVND (reference sequence). This CDR3 region has 18 residues. The V gene end was trimmed by 4 bases and the J gene end by 1 base; junction bases not matched to a gene: 10. The CDR3 sequence is CASSRTGGAGKSNQPQHF. The CDR3 nucleotides read TGTGCCAGTAGTAGGACAGGGGGAGCGGGTAAGAGCAATCAGCCCCAGCATTTT.

There are a few counts of this clone. The J gene is TRBJ2-5, the V gene TRBV5-6; 12 nucleotides match TRBD2. The CDR3 is made up of 16 amino acids. The trim removed 4 bases at V and 4 bases at J, leaving 8 bases unmatched. Germline lookup yields CDR1 SGHDT and CDR2 YYEEEE. CDR3 nucleotides: TGTGCCAGCAGCCCACCCCTAGCGGGGGGGCTAGAGACCCAGTACTTC. Translating gives CASSPPLAGGLETQYF.

This CDR3 is CATSGPTGGGEQFF. In DNA form, the CDR3 reads TGTGCCACCAGTGGACCTACAGGGGGAGGTGAGCAGTTCTTC. This rearrangement joins TRBV24-1 to TRBJ2-1, with 8 bases lining up with TRBD1. CDR1 KGHDR and CDR2 SFDVKD come from the germline V gene. The trim removed 5 bases at V and 9 bases at J, leaving 8 bases unmatched. The CDR3 consists of 14 residues.

The chain combines TRBV2 with TRBJ2-7, with TRBD1 matching over 7 bases. CDR3 length: 13 residues. V was clipped by 6 bases and J by 6 bases; unmatched bases: 8. Germline V CDR1 and CDR2: SNHLY, FYNNEI. CDR3 protein: CASSAIGQAEQYF. In DNA form, the CDR3 reads TGTGCCAGCAGCGCCATAGGACAGGCCGAGCAGTACTTC.

In its sample, this clone was seen once. This chain links TRBV2 with TRBJ2-2; 8 nucleotides match TRBD2. This CDR3 is built from 16 residues. Germline V gene lookup returns CDR1 SNHLY and CDR2 FYNNEI. Germline trimming cut 9 bases from V and 4 bases from J; bases unmatched to any gene: 13. CDR3 in amino acids: CARREQGLDVTGELFF. Here the CDR3 DNA reads TGTGCCAGAAGAGAACAGGGACTAGACGTCACCGGGGAGCTGTTTTTT.

The chain combines TRBV7-3 with TRBJ2-2; 7 bases fit TRBD2. Germline V gene lookup returns CDR1 SGHTA and CDR2 FQGTGA. The ends lost 1 base at V and 3 bases at J; junction bases unmatched: 5. The CDR3 runs 16 residues. Written as DNA, the CDR3 is TGTGCCAGCAGCTTAAAGGCTAGCGGCCACACCGGGGAGCTGTTTTTT. Protein sequence: CASSLKASGHTGELFF. The variable domain in full, completed from reference TRBV7-3 and TRBJ2-2, reads GAGVSQTPSNKVTEKGKYVELRCDPISGHTALYWYRQSLGQGPEFLIYFQGTGAADDSGLPNDRFFAVRPEGSVSTLKIQRTERGDSAVYLCASSLKASGHTGELFFGEGSRLTVL.

This chain joins TRBV12-3 or TRBV12-4 and TRBJ1-1; D uncertain. This CDR3 spans 12 amino acids. Trimming removed 7 bases at V and 6 bases at J, with 12 bases between. CDR3 in amino acids: CASTPGWAEAFF. Here the CDR3 DNA reads TGTGCCAGCACCCCCGGGTGGGCTGAAGCTTTCTTT.